This entry lists 2 T cell receptor beta chains sequenced from one sample in a study of T cell clonotyping in hematopoietic cell transplantation. Sequenced by immunoSEQ multiplex PCR; TCRdb stores in-frame clones only, minus some. The sample consists of about 11,000 clones, approximately 49% of them appearing once. Sample: PBMCs, taken 30 days after allogeneic stem cell transplant. Receptor source: a male patient aged 45 to 59 who had an allogeneic stem cell transplant from an unrelated donor, so the T cells may come from the graft donor. Some clones in this sample may be carry-over from other donors' samples.

This clone came up a few times. The chain has TRBV5-6 and TRBJ2-2; unclear D gene. The V and J ends lost 0 bases and 6 bases respectively, with 6 bases between them. The CDR3 has 13 amino acids. Per germline, CDR1 SGHDT and CDR2 YYEEEE. CDR3 sequence reads: CASSLGDSGELFF. The CDR3 nucleotides are TGTGCCAGCAGCTTGGGTGACTCCGGGGAGCTGTTTTTT. Looking up the rest from reference TRBV5-6 and TRBJ2-2 gives the full variable domain: DAGVTQSPTHLIKTRGQQVTLRCSPKSGHDTVSWYQQALGQGPQFIFQYYEEEERQRGNFPDRFSGHQFPNYSSELNVNALLLGDSALYLCASSLGDSGELFFGEGSRLTVL.

This chain joins TRBV19 and TRBJ2-3; perhaps TRBD2 as D (5 bases). Trimming removed 8 bases at V and 5 bases at J, with 5 bases between. The CDR3 runs to 10 residues. Germline V gives CDR1 LNHDA, CDR2 SQIVND (reference sequence). The CDR3 here is CASEGDTQYF. The DNA for the CDR3 is TGTGCCAGTGAGGGAGATACGCAGTATTTT.